The 15 T cell receptor beta chains below all came from one sample that was sequenced in a study of shared clonotypes between healthy human individuals. Some clones are missing from TCRdb's copy, which holds only in-frame ones; the method was immunoSEQ multiplex PCR. The sample lists roughly 2.6 million clones; more than 90% were seen once. The sequenced material came from naive CD4+ T cells sorted from blood. Specified subset: CD45RA+ positively selected. These TCRs come from a young man in good health.

The J gene is TRBJ2-7, the V gene TRBV6-5; 9 nucleotides match TRBD1. This CDR3 has 14 residues. Germline assignment: CDR1 MNHEY and CDR2 SVGAGI. Germline trimming cut 7 bases from V and 7 bases from J; bases unmatched to any gene: 11. CDR3 sequence: CASKQGQGSREQYF. CDR3 DNA: TGTGCCAGCAAGCAAGGACAGGGGTCTCGGGAGCAGTACTTC.

V is TRBV7-2 and J is TRBJ2-7, with TRBD2 as a possible D gene (6 bases). The V gene's germline CDR1 is SGHTA and CDR2 FQGNSA. The germline V and J ends were trimmed by 0 bases and 7 bases, with 16 bases remaining between them. The CDR3 consists of 15 residues. The CDR3 loop reads CASSLAYGLAIEQYF. The CDR3 DNA reads TGTGCCAGCAGCTTAGCGTATGGCCTAGCGATAGAGCAGTACTTC.

The chain employs TRBV10-1 and TRBJ2-5; D might be TRBD1 (5 bases). Germline V lookup: CDR1 WNHNN, CDR2 SYGVQD (reference sequence). V lost 1 base, J lost 4 bases, and 13 bases lay in between. The CDR3 has 15 amino acids. The DNA of the CDR3 is TGCGCCAGCAGTGAGTTCGAGGTTAGGGGAGAGACCCAGTACTTC. It yields the protein CASSEFEVRGETQYF.

The chain carries TRBV30 and TRBJ2-7; 15 bases align to TRBD2. Germline V gene data show CDR1 as GTSNPN and CDR2 as SVGIG (reference sequence). The CDR3 runs to 16 residues. With V trimmed by 4 bases and J by 5 bases, 9 bases remained unmatched. CDR3 residues: CAWTRGLAGGPDEQYF. In DNA, the CDR3 is TGTGCCTGGACACGCGGACTAGCGGGAGGGCCGGACGAGCAGTACTTC.

This chain's CDR3 is CASSLGQGAAKNIQYF. DNA for the CDR3: TGTGCCAGCAGCTTGGGCCAGGGGGCGGCCAAAAACATTCAGTACTTC. J is TRBJ2-4 and V is TRBV5-8; 8 bases agree with TRBD1. Germline V gene data show CDR1 as SGHTS and CDR2 as YDEGEE. The CDR3 covers 16 residues. Trimming cost V 0 bases and J 1 base; bases outside gene matches: 3.

The rearrangement links TRBV15 to TRBJ2-7; D is possibly TRBD1 (6 bases). Germline CDR1 and CDR2: LNHNV and YYDKDF (reference sequence). V lost 2 bases and J lost 3, with 8 bases in between. The CDR3 spans 13 residues. CDR3 region: CATSRPDSYEQYF. The CDR3 DNA follows: TGTGCCACCAGCAGACCGGACAGCTACGAGCAGTACTTC. Using reference TRBV15 and TRBJ2-7 for the parts outside the CDR3, the full variable domain is DAMVIQNPRYQVTQFGKPVTLSCSQTLNHNVMYWYQQKSSQAPKLLFHYYDKDFNNEADTPDNFQSRRPNTSFCFLDIRSPGLGDTAMYLCATSRPDSYEQYFGPGTRLTVT.

This clone was counted once. The CDR3 region has the DNA TGTGCCTGGAGTGACAGGACAGCCTGGAATGAAAAACTGTTTTTT. Translating gives CAWSDRTAWNEKLFF. V usage is TRBV30 and J usage is TRBJ1-4, with D possibly TRBD1 on 6 matching bases. The CDR3 totals 15 residues. Germline values: CDR1 GTSNPN, CDR2 SVGIG (reference sequence). Between the trimmed V and J ends, which lost 1 base and 5 bases, there was a span of 14 bases.

The genes are TRBV7-2 and TRBJ2-1, with D possibly TRBD2 on 7 matching bases. The germline V gene has CDR1 SGHTA and CDR2 FQGNSA. The CDR3 runs to 16 residues. Trimming shortened V by 5 bases and J by 4 bases, and 18 bases separated the two germline ends. CDR3 bases: TGTGCCAGCAGCCTAAATGGGGGGGGCCATTACAATGAGCAGTTCTTC. Translating it yields CASSLNGGGHYNEQFF.

This chain connects TRBV5-1 to TRBJ2-2, with D perhaps TRBD2 (5 bases). V gave up 6 bases and J gave up 1 base, with 22 bases separating them. CDR1 is SGHRS and CDR2 is YFSETQ in the germline V gene. The CDR3 consists of 18 residues. CDR3 amino acids: CASTLRVSGSRNTGELFF. The CDR3 coding sequence is TGCGCCAGCACCCTGAGGGTATCTGGAAGTAGGAACACCGGGGAGCTGTTTTTT.

This clone has a single count. The chain links TRBV6-1 to TRBJ2-5; 7 nucleotides agree with TRBD1. This CDR3 has 12 amino acids. Germline loops: CDR1 MNHNS, CDR2 SASEGT. V lost 9 bases to trimming and J lost 5 bases; unmatched junction nucleotides: 6. The CDR3 loop is CASETGTETQYF. In DNA, the CDR3 is TGTGCCAGTGAGACAGGGACGGAGACCCAGTACTTC.

J is TRBJ1-2 and V is TRBV2, with D possibly TRBD1 on 6 matching bases. The V gene's germline CDR1 is SNHLY and CDR2 FYNNEI. This CDR3 is built from 16 residues. The ends were cut back, 6 bases at V and 0 bases at J, with 17 bases in the middle. CDR3 sequence (DNA): TGTGCCAGCAGGGTTTCCGGACAGCCTACTAACTATGGCTACACCTTC. This sequence encodes CASRVSGQPTNYGYTF.

This clone was found once. The junction departs from the called germline gene at one end, perhaps through a read error. This chain connects TRBV7-7 to TRBJ2-5; D is uncertain. This CDR3 is 15 amino acids long. Germline V gives CDR1 SSHAT, CDR2 FNYEAQ (reference sequence). Here the CDR3 DNA reads TGTGCTAGCAGCCCACCATCCTGGCTAAGGGAGACCCAGTACTTC. Its protein product is CASSPPSWLRETQYF.

This clone occurred a few times. The same CDR3 is also encoded by other DNA sequences in this sample. The V call is TRBV27, the J call TRBJ1-2; D not resolved. V was trimmed by 2 bases and J by 2 bases, leaving 6 bases between them. This CDR3 comprises 13 residues. Germline V gene lookup returns CDR1 MNHEY and CDR2 SMNVEV (reference sequence). CDR3 loop: CASSLAGNYGYTF. CDR3 in DNA: TGTGCCAGCAGTTTAGCTGGGAACTATGGCTACACCTTC.

The V gene is TRBV10-3, the J gene TRBJ2-4; the match to TRBD1 covers 7 bases. The CDR3 covers 17 residues. Germline loops: CDR1 ENHRY, CDR2 SYGVKD. V gave up 8 bases and J gave up 0 bases; unmatched junction bases: 13. The CDR3 bases are TGTGCCATCGTCGGGACAGACACCCCCTCAGCCAAAAACATTCAGTACTTC. Its protein product is CAIVGTDTPSAKNIQYF.

The chain uses TRBV10-3 and TRBJ2-1; TRBD2 aligns across 8 bases. Unmatched junction bases numbered 7, after V lost 6 bases and J lost 0 bases. Germline CDR1 ENHRY, CDR2 SYGVKD. This CDR3 is built from 16 residues. The CDR3 here is CAIRGERGSSYNEQFF. CDR3 coding DNA: TGTGCCATCAGGGGAGAGCGGGGGAGCTCCTACAATGAGCAGTTCTTC.